These 2 T cell receptor beta chains originate from one sample sequenced in a study of cytomegalovirus exposure and HLA in healthy donors. The primer mix had 60 Vbeta and 13 Jbeta primers. Clones were sequenced by immunoSEQ multiplex PCR, and TCRdb holds only the in-frame ones, with some missing. The data hold under 200,000 clones, with about 81% observed a single time. The sequenced material came from PBMCs. These receptors all stem from a woman between 45 and 65 years old in good health and CMV-seropositive.

The chain employs TRBV11-2 and TRBJ2-6; 7 nucleotides align to TRBD1. The CDR3 is 20 amino acids. Germline V gene sequence: CDR1 SGHAT, CDR2 FQNNGV. V gave up 0 bases and J gave up 0 bases; unmatched junction bases: 11. The CDR3 here is CASSLESGRGGGSGANVLTF. In DNA form, the CDR3 reads TGTGCCAGCAGCTTAGAGAGTGGACGAGGGGGCGGCTCTGGGGCCAACGTCCTGACTTTC. Together with reference TRBV11-2 and TRBJ2-6, the CDR3 gives the full variable domain: EAGVAQSPRYKIIEKRQSVAFWCNPISGHATLYWYQQILGQGPKLLIQFQNNGVVDDSQLPKDRFSAERLKGVDSTLKIQPAKLEDSAVYLCASSLESGRGGGSGANVLTFGAGSRLTVL.

The J gene is TRBJ2-5, the V gene TRBV11-2, with 10 positions matching TRBD2. The germline V gene has CDR1 SGHAT and CDR2 FQNNGV. V gave up 2 bases and J gave up 7 bases; unmatched junction bases: 7. The CDR3 sequence is 15 residues long. CDR3 in amino acids: CASSLSGGVLGTQYF. The CDR3 bases are TGTGCCAGCAGCTTAAGCGGGGGGGTACTAGGGACCCAGTACTTC.